This TCR beta chain appears in the sequencing data of a study of technical replicates of blood from a few donors. The method was immunoSEQ multiplex PCR; TCRdb's version includes in-frame clones alone and lacks a portion of them. Of tens of thousands of clones in the sample, just under 90% were seen once. This CDR3 is 15 amino acids long. The germline gives CDR1 SEHNR, CDR2 FQNEAQ (reference sequence). V was pared by 2 bases and J by 4 bases, with 14 bases between. The sequence was collected from a human donor in good health. Some clones in this sample may be carry-over from other donors' samples. The sequenced sample consisted of PBMCs. The chain links TRBV7-9 to TRBJ1-2, with a tentative D call TRBD1 (5 bases). The CDR3 protein is CASSLTPDSLYGYTF. The CDR3 DNA reads as TGTGCCAGCAGCTTAACTCCTGACAGCCTCTATGGCTACACCTTC.